Following are 3 T cell receptor beta chains from one sample sequenced in a study of Ad26.COV2.S vaccination and SARS-CoV-2 variants. Treatment here: some 20 received Ad26.COV2.S at low or high dose, single or two shots; five or six received placebo; per-sample allocation not given. After the first vaccine or placebo injection, samples were drawn on day 63. TCRdb keeps only in-frame clones here, not all; method: immunoSEQ multiplex PCR. This table has around 250,000 clones, approximately 90% appearing once. This sample comprised peripheral blood, obtained in a trial of Ad26.COV2.S vaccine versus placebo. The receptors were sampled from a person aged 18-60 years who received the Ad26.COV2.S COVID-19 vaccine or a placebo.

The table lists this clone with a count of one. The chain links TRBV11-3 to TRBJ2-1; the match to TRBD2 covers 9 bases. Trimming took 5 bases from V and 3 from J; bases not matched to a gene: 8. Germline V gene data show CDR1 as SGHNT and CDR2 as YENEEA. The CDR3 spans 16 residues. DNA for the CDR3: TGTGCCAGCAGCCCTAAGGGTAGCGGGAGCTACAATGAGCAGTTCTTC. Translation gives CASSPKGSGSYNEQFF.

The chain uses TRBV27 and TRBJ2-1, with 12 bases fitting TRBD1. V trimming: 6 bases; J trimming: 9 bases; junction bases outside the gene matches: 6. Germline-derived CDR1 and CDR2 are MNHEY and SMNVEV (reference sequence). The CDR3 runs to 14 residues. The chain's CDR3 is CASSFRGQGAEQFF. DNA for the CDR3: TGTGCCAGCAGCTTTCGGGGACAGGGGGCTGAGCAGTTCTTC.

This chain joins TRBV6-2 or TRBV6-3 and TRBJ1-1; the D is unclear. The V end lost 0 bases, the J end lost 0 bases, and 11 bases lay between the germline ends. CDR1 MNHEY and CDR2 SVGEGT come from the germline V gene. This CDR3 region has 16 residues. The CDR3 sequence: CASSYSRRTMNTEAFF. The CDR3 coding sequence is TGTGCCAGCAGTTACTCGAGGCGAACCATGAACACTGAAGCTTTCTTT.